The T cell receptor (beta chain) under discussion was sequenced for a study of neurological immune-mediated disorders. Whole-study results and caveats: The greatest degree of TCR clonal expansion was observed in HTLV-1-associated myelopathy, with the lowest in multiple sclerosis, below that of healthy controls. Because no CDR3 amino acid sequences were shared across subjects by expanded clones, private repertoires were suggested in all groups.

The CDR3 is 16 residues long. From germline, CDR1 is SGHAT and CDR2 FQNNGV. Germline trimming cut 4 bases from V and 6 bases from J; bases unmatched to any gene: 15. Synthesis of cDNA was performed by 5'RACE using 10-nucleotide random UMIs. From the 5' RACE reads, TCRdb called clonotypes with MiXCR, one entry per CDR3 protein. The data show 20,000 to 25,000 distinct CDR3 sequences, around 16% seen once. Concerning this clonotype itself: Its antigen is still unknown.

Unsorted libraries were prepared from 2 million PBMCs held at -80 C. The chain employs TRBV11-2 and TRBJ2-7; TRBD2 aligns across 7 bases. The receptor was isolated from a female donor with HTLV-1-associated myelopathy (HAM/TSP). The sequenced sample was PBMCs. CDR3 sequence reads: CASSSPGGRVVSEQYF. DNA of the CDR3: TGTGCCAGCAGCTCCCCTGGCGGGAGAGTTGTTAGCGAGCAGTACTTC.